The 17 T cell receptor beta chains reported below all come from one sample, sequenced in a study of shared clonotypes between healthy human individuals. Naive CD8 cells lacked CD45RO and underwent positive selection for CCR7, leaving out terminally differentiated effector memory CD45RA+ cells. Assay used: immunoSEQ multiplex PCR; TCRdb lists only in-frame clones, some missing. Of more than 2 million clones listed, approximately 92% were seen once; the top ten hold approximately 1.6%. The specimen was naive CD8+ T cells from PBMCs. The receptors here all came from a man younger than 35 in good health. Some clones in this sample may be carry-over from other donors' samples.

V gene TRBV7-9 combines with J gene TRBJ1-2; 8 bases map to TRBD1. The CDR3 has 15 residues. The germline V gene has CDR1 SEHNR and CDR2 FQNEAQ (reference sequence). The trim removed 5 bases at V and 4 bases at J, leaving 9 bases unmatched. CDR3 sequence: CASSKGQGDSYGYTF. The CDR3 nucleotides are TGTGCCAGCAGCAAAGGACAGGGCGACTCCTATGGCTACACCTTC.

About this clone: A junction end diverges from the germline sequence, so it may reflect a read error. Other nucleotide sequences in the sample specify the same CDR3. J is TRBJ2-7 and V is TRBV27, with TRBD1 matching over 10 bases. The germline CDR1 and CDR2 sequences are MNHEY and SMNVEV (reference sequence). The CDR3 extends over 15 amino acids. CDR3 amino acids: CASSLSGTGDYEQYF. CDR3 bases: TGTGCCAGCAGTCTATCAGGGACAGGGGATTACGAGCAGTACTTC.

The V and J genes are TRBV7-3 and TRBJ2-6, with D unresolved. Germline lookup yields CDR1 SGHTA and CDR2 FQGTGA. Trimming took 5 bases from V and 2 from J, leaving 7 bases between them. The CDR3 contains 14 residues. The CDR3 nucleotides read TGTGCCAGCAGCCCTTGGGCTGGGGCCAACGTCCTGACTTTC. Protein: CASSPWAGANVLTF.

This clone was detected only once. The rearrangement uses TRBV27 and TRBJ2-7, with 7 bases fitting TRBD2. Germline V gene lookup returns CDR1 MNHEY and CDR2 SMNVEV (reference sequence). The V segment lost 4 bases and the J segment 4 bases; nucleotides outside the gene matches: 10. The CDR3 has 15 amino acids. The CDR3 bases are TGTGCCAGCAGTTCCCTTGGCGGGAGATCGTACGAGCAGTACTTC. Protein sequence: CASSSLGGRSYEQYF.

This clone has just one count. The V gene is TRBV13, the J gene TRBJ2-5, with D hard to call. CDR3 length: 13 amino acids. Trimming took 0 bases from V and 0 from J, leaving 2 bases between them. Germline CDR1 reads PRHDT; CDR2 reads FYEKMQ (reference sequence). The CDR3 loop is CASSLGYQETQYF. The CDR3 nucleotides read TGTGCCAGCAGCTTAGGTTACCAAGAGACCCAGTACTTC.

This clone has only one observation. J is TRBJ2-7 and V is TRBV19; perhaps TRBD1 as D (6 bases). The CDR3 consists of 14 residues. CDR1 LNHDA and CDR2 SQIVND come from the germline V gene (reference sequence). V dropped 3 bases and J dropped 7 bases, with 16 bases sitting between them. CDR3 DNA: TGTGCCAGTAGTATTAGAGGACAGCCCCTGGAGCAGTACTTC. It encodes CASSIRGQPLEQYF. Full variable domain (outside the CDR3, taken from reference TRBV19 and TRBJ2-7): DGGITQSPKYLFRKEGQNVTLSCEQNLNHDAMYWYRQDPGQGLRLIYYSQIVNDFQKGDIAEGYSVSREKKESFPLTVTSAQKNPTAFYLCASSIRGQPLEQYFGPGTRLTVT.

V gene TRBV27 combines with J gene TRBJ1-1; the D is unclear. Germline CDR1 MNHEY, CDR2 SMNVEV (reference sequence). Trimming pared 8 bases from V and 4 bases from J, leaving 14 bases between. The CDR3 sequence is 13 residues long. CDR3 coding DNA: TGTGCCAGCCGCATAACAACGGGCACTGAAGCTTTCTTT. Amino acid sequence: CASRITTGTEAFF.

The rearrangement joins TRBV29-1 to TRBJ2-2; D is perhaps TRBD1 or TRBD2 (5 bases each). Germline CDR1 SQVTM, CDR2 ANQGSEA. V lost 7 bases and J lost 6, with 9 bases in between. This CDR3 comprises 11 residues. The CDR3 nucleotides read TGCAGCGCCTGGGACGCCGGGGAGCTGTTTTTT. Translation gives CSAWDAGELFF.

V and J are TRBV28 and TRBJ1-2, with 8 bases matching TRBD1. The CDR3 loop spans 14 amino acids. The V segment lost 6 bases and the J segment 7 bases; nucleotides outside the gene matches: 10. Per the germline V gene, CDR1 is MDHEN and CDR2 is SYDVKM. CDR3 sequence reads: CASRYDRGRAGYTF. In DNA form, the CDR3 reads TGTGCCAGCAGATACGACAGGGGCAGGGCTGGCTACACCTTC.

The CDR3 spells CASSGNPGGTYNEQFF. The CDR3 DNA is TGTGCCAGCAGCGGCAACCCGGGAGGGACCTACAATGAGCAGTTCTTC. The genes are TRBV9 and TRBJ2-1; 8 nucleotides align to TRBD2. This CDR3 spans 16 amino acids. The V and J ends lost 3 bases and 2 bases, in that order; junction bases with no gene match: 7. Per the germline V gene, CDR1 is SGDLS and CDR2 is YYNGEE.

V is TRBV5-6 and J is TRBJ2-7; D may be TRBD1 (6 bases). CDR1 SGHDT and CDR2 YYEEEE come from the germline V gene. The CDR3 length is 16 residues. Trimming shortened V by 3 bases and J by 2 bases, and 18 bases separated the two germline ends. CDR3 residues: CASSSNDRPITYEQYF. CDR3 DNA sequence: TGTGCCAGCAGCTCTAACGACAGGCCGATTACCTACGAGCAGTACTTC.

The genes are TRBV7-9 and TRBJ2-1; the D gene is possibly TRBD2 (5 bases). Germline V CDR1 and CDR2: SEHNR, FQNEAQ (reference sequence). The V end was cut by 1 base, the J end by 7 bases, with 20 bases between. CDR3 length equals 17 residues. CDR3 DNA sequence: TGTGCCAGCAGCTTAGTGGTAGCGAGTAGAACGGGGAATGAGCAGTTCTTC. Its translation is CASSLVVASRTGNEQFF.

This clone was observed once. This may be a read error: a much more frequent sequence differs by one nucleotide. This same CDR3 is encoded by further DNA sequences in the sample. The chain recombines TRBV27 with TRBJ2-7; the D call may be TRBD1 or TRBD2 (5 bases each). Germline CDR1 and CDR2: MNHEY and SMNVEV (reference sequence). The V end was cut by 4 bases, the J end by 2 bases, with 9 bases between. The CDR3 runs to 13 residues. The CDR3 sequence is CASSWGPTYEQYF. The CDR3 bases are TGTGCCAGCAGTTGGGGACCGACCTACGAGCAGTACTTC.

This chain uses TRBV30 with TRBJ1-1; D perhaps matches TRBD1 (5 bases). The CDR3 extends over 16 amino acids. From germline, CDR1 is GTSNPN and CDR2 SVGIG (reference sequence). V was trimmed by 0 bases and J by 4 bases, leaving 18 bases between them. DNA of the CDR3: TGTGCCTGGAGTGTATGGAATCGGGTAGGGGTCACTGAAGCTTTCTTT. Its translation: CAWSVWNRVGVTEAFF.

The chain links TRBV4-1 to TRBJ2-7, with D unclear. V gave up 0 bases and J gave up 4 bases, with 13 bases separating them. Germline V gene data show CDR1 as MGHRA and CDR2 as YSYEKL. This CDR3 spans 15 amino acids. CDR3 sequence (DNA): TGCGCCAGCAGCCAAGATTTGGGGATCGGATACGAGCAGTACTTC. Protein product: CASSQDLGIGYEQYF.

The chain combines TRBV25-1 with TRBJ2-7; 7 bases are a match to TRBD1. The CDR3 contains 16 residues. J was trimmed by 2 bases and V by 4 bases; bases with no gene match: 11. The germline V gene encodes CDR1 MGHDK and CDR2 SYGVNS. The CDR3 is CASSGRTGPTPYEQYF. As DNA, the CDR3 is TGTGCCAGCAGTGGCCGGACAGGACCCACCCCCTACGAGCAGTACTTC.

The genes are TRBV10-3 and TRBJ2-3; 9 nucleotides match TRBD1. The germline gives CDR1 ENHRY, CDR2 SYGVKD. The trim removed 3 bases at V and 1 base at J, leaving 11 bases unmatched. The CDR3 spans 18 residues. The DNA of the CDR3 is TGTGCCATCAGTGACCGGGACAGGGTCGCTTTCGGCACAGATACGCAGTATTTT. This gives the protein CAISDRDRVAFGTDTQYF.